The T cell receptor (beta chain) described here comes from a study of T-cell memory formation after mild COVID-19. The study, taken as a whole, reports: Clones contracting day 15 to 85 were balanced CD4/CD8; later expanders leaned CD4+. The main location of contracting CD4+ clones was CM and EM, and that of contracting CD8+ clones was EMRA. For second-wave clones that peaked at day 37, SARS-CoV-2 specificity went unverified. That cross-reactive memory joined was suggested by some responding clones appearing in pre-infection memory.

A note on this clonotype: Its matching antigen is unknown.

The CDR3 extends over 12 amino acids. Trimming removed 5 bases from V and 5 bases from J, with 8 bases in between. Germline-derived CDR1 and CDR2 are SEHNR and FQNEAQ (reference sequence). From the 5' RACE reads, TCRdb called clonotypes with MiXCR, one entry per CDR3 protein. The data contain about 430,000 distinct CDR3 sequences, approximately 19% of them singletons. The sample comprised PBMCs or a T cell subset sorted from them (not recorded which). This receptor was identified in a man aged 18 to 30 who had mild COVID-19 (a few samples of this study predate the infection). Cell type and time point are not known. The V gene is TRBV7-9, the J gene TRBJ2-3; D gene ambiguous. CDR3 protein: CASSASVDTQYF. Written as DNA, the CDR3 is TGTGCCAGCAGCGCCTCGGTAGATACGCAGTATTTT.